The 20 T cell receptor beta chains given below trace back to one sample, sequenced in a study of Ad26.COV2.S vaccination and SARS-CoV-2 variants. Using immunoSEQ multiplex PCR, the repertoire was profiled, and TCRdb retains in-frame clones only, with some absent. Of fewer than 800,000 clones detected, approximately 88% appear once; the ten largest clones hold nearly 1.5%. As to treatment: some 19 received Ad26.COV2.S at low or high dose, single or two shots; 5 received placebo; per-sample allocation not given. Sampling was performed 63 days after the first vaccine or placebo injection. The sample was peripheral blood, taken in a trial of Ad26.COV2.S vaccine versus placebo. Receptors were obtained from a person between 18 and 65 years old who received the Ad26.COV2.S COVID-19 vaccine or a placebo.

V is TRBV12-5 and J is TRBJ1-3; tentatively, D is TRBD1 (5 bases). This CDR3 is 18 amino acids long. CDR1 and CDR2 from the germline V gene are LGHNT and FRNRAP. The germline V and J ends were trimmed by 0 bases and 0 bases, with 15 bases remaining between them. CDR3: CASGLVLGGAYSGNTIYF. DNA of the CDR3: TGTGCTAGTGGTTTGGTATTGGGAGGGGCCTACTCTGGAAACACCATATATTTT.

The chain carries TRBV19 and TRBJ2-3; D unclear. The CDR3 consists of 15 residues. Germline lookup yields CDR1 LNHDA and CDR2 SQIVND (reference sequence). Trimming removed 6 bases at V and 0 bases at J, with 13 bases between. The DNA for the CDR3 is TGTGCCAGTAGGTCGAGAAGTTTTAGCACAGATACGCAGTATTTT. Encoded protein: CASRSRSFSTDTQYF.

This rearrangement joins TRBV24-1 to TRBJ2-3, with 9 bases matching TRBD1. The CDR3 covers 15 residues. Unmatched junction bases numbered 7, after V lost 4 bases and J lost 6 bases. Germline V gene sequence: CDR1 KGHDR, CDR2 SFDVKD. This CDR3 is CATSEQGQGGDTQYF. The CDR3 nucleotides are TGTGCCACCAGTGAACAGGGACAGGGTGGGGATACGCAGTATTTT.

A word on this clone: This same CDR3 is encoded by further DNA sequences in the sample. The chain's CDR3 is CASRQGETQYF. The CDR3 nucleotides read TGTGCCAGCCGACAGGGAGAGACCCAGTACTTC. V gene TRBV19 combines with J gene TRBJ2-5; 7 bases line up with TRBD1. The germline V gene has CDR1 LNHDA and CDR2 SQIVND (reference sequence). V lost 9 bases, J lost 4 bases, and 2 bases stayed unmatched. The CDR3 is 11 residues long.

The V call is TRBV2, the J call TRBJ1-1; TRBD1 is a possible D gene (6 bases). Germline V gene sequence: CDR1 SNHLY, CDR2 FYNNEI. This CDR3 is 14 amino acids long. Trimming shortened V by 7 bases and J by 6 bases, and 18 bases separated the two germline ends. This chain's CDR3 is CASNPRDKGAEAFF. The CDR3, as DNA: TGTGCCAGCAACCCCCGGGACAAGGGCGCTGAAGCTTTCTTT.

This chain connects TRBV29-1 to TRBJ1-1; 8 bases are shared with TRBD1. CDR3 length equals 12 residues. V lost 4 bases and J lost 7; bases outside the gene matches: 5. Per the germline V gene, CDR1 is SQVTM and CDR2 is ANQGSEA. CDR3 region: CSVADREFEAFF. CDR3 in DNA: TGCAGCGTTGCGGACAGGGAGTTTGAAGCTTTCTTT. Full variable domain (rest looked up from reference TRBV29-1 and TRBJ1-1): SAVISQKPSRDICQRGTSLTIQCQVDSQVTMMFWYRQQPGQSLTLIATANQGSEATYESGFVIDKFPISRPNLTFSTLTVSNMSPEDSSIYLCSVADREFEAFFGQGTRLTVV.

This sequence joins TRBV2 and TRBJ1-6; tentative D call: TRBD1 (5 bases). Germline V CDR1 and CDR2: SNHLY, FYNNEI. V gave up 4 bases and J gave up 9 bases, with 10 bases separating them. The CDR3 runs 13 residues. In DNA form, the CDR3 reads TGTGCCAGCAGTGGGGAAAGGGGTTCACCCCTCCACTTT. It codes for CASSGERGSPLHF.

The chain has TRBV15 and TRBJ2-7; weak D call: TRBD2 (5 bases). CDR3 size: 14 residues. CDR1 is LNHNV and CDR2 is YYDKDF in the germline V gene (reference sequence). V dropped 0 bases and J dropped 1 base, with 7 bases sitting between them. CDR3 loop: CATSREPGSYEQYF. As DNA, the CDR3 is TGTGCCACCAGCAGAGAGCCGGGATCCTACGAGCAGTACTTC.

Comment on this clone: Different DNA sequences within this sample yield the same CDR3. The chain recombines TRBV6-6 with TRBJ2-7; 11 bases line up with TRBD1. Trimming removed 6 bases from V and 4 bases from J; junction bases left unmatched: 8. CDR3 length: 15 amino acids. The germline V gene encodes CDR1 MNHNY and CDR2 SVGAGI (reference sequence). The CDR3 DNA reads as TGTGCCAGCAGCTACCCGGGACAGGGGGTATACGAGCAGTACTTC. Protein sequence: CASSYPGQGVYEQYF.

The chain uses TRBV5-6 and TRBJ2-1, with 10 bases lining up with TRBD2. With 4 bases clipped from V and 8 bases from J, the junction kept 6 bases outside the gene matches. The length of the CDR3 is 14 residues. Germline V lookup: CDR1 SGHDT, CDR2 YYEEEE. CDR3 residues: CASSAAGGPDEQFF. The CDR3, as DNA: TGTGCCAGCAGCGCAGCGGGAGGGCCGGATGAGCAGTTCTTC.

This rearrangement joins TRBV6-4 to TRBJ2-1; possible D gene TRBD1, 7 bases. The V gene's germline CDR1 is MRHNA and CDR2 SNTAGT. This CDR3 spans 16 amino acids. The V and J ends lost 2 bases and 6 bases respectively, with 17 bases between them. CDR3 sequence reads: CASSDTPGGTANEQFF. The CDR3 DNA sequence: TGTGCCAGCAGTGACACCCCCGGCGGGACAGCCAATGAGCAGTTCTTC.

The V call is TRBV9, the J call TRBJ2-7; D remains ambiguous. Trimming removed 3 bases from V and 5 bases from J, with 9 bases in between. The CDR3 length is 12 residues. Germline V lookup: CDR1 SGDLS, CDR2 YYNGEE. CDR3 coding DNA: TGTGCCAGCAGCGGGGCCGAGGACGAGCAGTACTTC. It encodes CASSGAEDEQYF.

The table lists this clone with a count of one. The chain is built from TRBV9 and TRBJ2-5, with D tentatively TRBD2 (5 bases). Germline V gene sequence: CDR1 SGDLS, CDR2 YYNGEE. The CDR3 is made up of 16 amino acids. V shed 0 bases and J shed 4 bases, with 16 bases lying between them. The CDR3 bases are TGTGCCAGCAGCGTAGACTTTCTCGGGGTTGGAGAGACCCAGTACTTC. Its translation: CASSVDFLGVGETQYF. The full variable domain, with the rest looked up from reference TRBV9 and TRBJ2-5, is DSGVTQTPKHLITATGQRVTLRCSPRSGDLSVYWYQQSLDQGLQFLIQYYNGEERAKGNILERFSAQQFPDLHSELNLSSLELGDSALYFCASSVDFLGVGETQYFGPGTRLLVL.

Concerning this clone itself: This sample includes further DNA sequences coding for the same CDR3. The chain couples TRBV19 to TRBJ2-2, with D perhaps TRBD2 (6 bases). Germline V CDR1 and CDR2: LNHDA, SQIVND (reference sequence). Deletions cut 1 base from V and 5 bases from J, with 8 bases between. The CDR3 runs to 14 residues. CDR3 in DNA: TGTGCCAGTAGTATAGTGGGAGGAACCGGGGAGCTGTTTTTT. Amino acids: CASSIVGGTGELFF.

The V and J genes are TRBV7-2 and TRBJ1-6; D unclear. CDR3 length: 17 amino acids. V was trimmed by 5 bases and J by 0 bases, leaving 14 bases between them. Germline CDR1 SGHTA, CDR2 FQGNSA. CDR3 amino acids: CASSPLGRGSYNSPLHF. The CDR3 DNA sequence: TGTGCCAGCAGCCCCCTCGGACGAGGCTCCTATAATTCACCCCTCCACTTT.

The chain has TRBV5-6 and TRBJ2-6; the D is unclear. Per germline, CDR1 SGHDT and CDR2 YYEEEE. With 2 bases removed from V and 7 bases from J, the gap between germline ends came to 4 bases. The CDR3 extends over 12 amino acids. The CDR3, as DNA: TGTGCCAGCAGCTTACGAGCCAACGTCCTGACTTTC. Its translation: CASSLRANVLTF.

The rearrangement uses TRBV12-5 and TRBJ2-2; a possible D gene is TRBD2 (5 bases). The CDR3 is 14 residues long. CDR1 LGHNT and CDR2 FRNRAP come from the germline V gene. Between the trimmed V and J ends, which lost 4 bases and 2 bases, there was a span of 8 bases. The chain's CDR3 is CASGWSGNTGELFF. CDR3 DNA sequence: TGTGCTAGTGGTTGGAGCGGTAACACCGGGGAGCTGTTTTTT.

The chain has TRBV11-2 and TRBJ2-1, with unresolved D. The CDR3 has 17 residues. In germline, CDR1 is SGHAT, CDR2 FQNNGV. Trimming took 3 bases from V and 3 from J, leaving 18 bases between them. CDR3 sequence (DNA): TGTGCCAGCAGCTTCGCCCCACTTAGGGTAATCTACAATGAGCAGTTCTTC. This codes for CASSFAPLRVIYNEQFF.

This clone occurred many times. V usage is TRBV27 and J usage is TRBJ1-3; a weak D match, TRBD1 (5 bases). Looked up from germline, CDR1 is MNHEY and CDR2 is SMNVEV (reference sequence). The CDR3 is made up of 13 amino acids. V shed 6 bases and J shed 0 bases, with 6 bases lying between them. The DNA of the CDR3 is TGTGCCAGCAGGGGGCACTCTGGAAACACCATATATTTT. This gives the protein CASRGHSGNTIYF.

The chain joins TRBV11-2 to TRBJ2-7, with D hard to call. This CDR3 is 14 amino acids long. V lost 4 bases and J 0 bases, leaving 10 bases between the germline ends. Germline V lookup: CDR1 SGHAT, CDR2 FQNNGV. The CDR3 DNA follows: TGTGCCAGCAGCTCGAATAGGGTCTCCTACGAGCAGTACTTC. Translated, it gives CASSSNRVSYEQYF.